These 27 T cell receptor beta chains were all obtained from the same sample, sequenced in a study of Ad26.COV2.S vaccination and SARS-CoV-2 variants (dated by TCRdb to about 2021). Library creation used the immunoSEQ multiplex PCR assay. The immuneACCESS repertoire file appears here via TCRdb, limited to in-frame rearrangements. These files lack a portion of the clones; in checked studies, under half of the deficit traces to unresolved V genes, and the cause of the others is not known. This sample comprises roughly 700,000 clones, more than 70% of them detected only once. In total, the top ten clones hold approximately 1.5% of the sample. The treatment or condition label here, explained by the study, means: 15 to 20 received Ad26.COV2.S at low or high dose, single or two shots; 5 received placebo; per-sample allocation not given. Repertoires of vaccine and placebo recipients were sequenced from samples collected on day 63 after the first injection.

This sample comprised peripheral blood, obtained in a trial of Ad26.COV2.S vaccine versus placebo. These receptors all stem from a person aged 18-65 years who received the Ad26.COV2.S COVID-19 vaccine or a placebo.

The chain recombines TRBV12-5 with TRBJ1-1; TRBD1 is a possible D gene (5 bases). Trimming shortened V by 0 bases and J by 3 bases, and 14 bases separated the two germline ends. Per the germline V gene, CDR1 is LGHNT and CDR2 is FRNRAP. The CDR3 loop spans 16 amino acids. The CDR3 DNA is TGTGCTAGTGGTTTGGTACCGGGACCGGGGGACACTGAAGCTTTCTTT. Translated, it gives CASGLVPGPGDTEAFF.

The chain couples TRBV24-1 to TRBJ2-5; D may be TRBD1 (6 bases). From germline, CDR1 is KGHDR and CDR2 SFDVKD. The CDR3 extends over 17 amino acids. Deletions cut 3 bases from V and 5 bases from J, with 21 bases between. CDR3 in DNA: TGTGCCACCAGTGATGGTCGACAGGCGATTAGGGGGGAGACCCAGTACTTC. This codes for CATSDGRQAIRGETQYF.

CDR3 nucleotide sequence: TGCGCCAGCAGCATACAGGGGGCTCCTGGGGCCAACGTCCTGACTTTC. The encoded protein is CASSIQGAPGANVLTF. The J gene is TRBJ2-6, the V gene TRBV5-1; 9 bases agree with TRBD1. With 4 bases clipped from V and 2 bases from J, the junction kept 4 bases outside the gene matches. The CDR3 is 16 amino acids. CDR1 SGHRS and CDR2 YFSETQ come from the germline V gene.

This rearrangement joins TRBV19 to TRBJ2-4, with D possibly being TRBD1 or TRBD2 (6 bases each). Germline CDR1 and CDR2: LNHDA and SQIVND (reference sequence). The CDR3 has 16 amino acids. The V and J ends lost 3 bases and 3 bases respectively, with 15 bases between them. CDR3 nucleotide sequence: TGTGCCAGTAGTATTGCGGGACAACGCAACAAAAACATTCAGTACTTC. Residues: CASSIAGQRNKNIQYF.

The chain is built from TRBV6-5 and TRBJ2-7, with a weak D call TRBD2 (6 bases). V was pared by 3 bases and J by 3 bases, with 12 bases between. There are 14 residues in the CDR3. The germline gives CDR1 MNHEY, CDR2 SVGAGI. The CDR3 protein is CASSYSGLSYEQYF. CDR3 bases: TGTGCCAGCAGTTATAGCGGCTTGAGCTACGAGCAGTACTTC.

CDR3 in DNA: TGTGCCAGCAGCTTAGGAGTCACAGATACGCAGTATTTT. It is translated as CASSLGVTDTQYF. The genes are TRBV11-2 and TRBJ2-3; no clear D. Trimming stripped 1 base from V and 2 bases from J, with 4 bases between. The CDR3 has 13 amino acids. Per the germline V gene, CDR1 is SGHAT and CDR2 is FQNNGV.

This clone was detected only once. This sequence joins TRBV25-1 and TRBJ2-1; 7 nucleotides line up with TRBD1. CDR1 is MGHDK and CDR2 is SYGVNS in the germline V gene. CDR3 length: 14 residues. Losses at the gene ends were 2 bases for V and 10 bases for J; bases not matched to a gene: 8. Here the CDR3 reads CASSEPPQGREQFF. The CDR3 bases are TGTGCCAGCAGTGAACCCCCACAGGGGCGGGAGCAGTTCTTC.

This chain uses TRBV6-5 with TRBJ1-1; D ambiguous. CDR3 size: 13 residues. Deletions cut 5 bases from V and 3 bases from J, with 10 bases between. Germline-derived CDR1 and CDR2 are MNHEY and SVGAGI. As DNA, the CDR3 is TGTGCCAGCAGTCTTCTTGTCGACACTGAAGCTTTCTTT. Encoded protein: CASSLLVDTEAFF.

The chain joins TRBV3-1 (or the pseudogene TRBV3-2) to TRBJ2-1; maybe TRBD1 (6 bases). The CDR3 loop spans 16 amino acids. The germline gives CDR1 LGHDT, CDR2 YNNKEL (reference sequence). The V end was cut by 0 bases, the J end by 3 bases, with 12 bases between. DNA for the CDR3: TGTGCCAGCAGCCAAGATTATAGGGGGTTCTACAATGAGCAGTTCTTC. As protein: CASSQDYRGFYNEQFF.

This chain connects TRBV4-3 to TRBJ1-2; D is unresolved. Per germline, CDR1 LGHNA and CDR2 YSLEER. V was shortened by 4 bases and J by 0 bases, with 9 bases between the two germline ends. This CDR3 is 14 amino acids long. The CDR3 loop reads CASSRGGTNYGYTF. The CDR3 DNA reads TGCGCCAGCAGCCGGGGAGGTACTAACTATGGCTACACCTTC.

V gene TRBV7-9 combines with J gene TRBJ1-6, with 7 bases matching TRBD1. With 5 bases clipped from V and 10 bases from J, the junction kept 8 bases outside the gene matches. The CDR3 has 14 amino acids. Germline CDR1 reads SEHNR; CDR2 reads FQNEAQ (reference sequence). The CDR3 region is CASSLGGWGSPLHF. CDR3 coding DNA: TGTGCCAGCAGCCTAGGGGGCTGGGGGTCACCCCTCCACTTT.

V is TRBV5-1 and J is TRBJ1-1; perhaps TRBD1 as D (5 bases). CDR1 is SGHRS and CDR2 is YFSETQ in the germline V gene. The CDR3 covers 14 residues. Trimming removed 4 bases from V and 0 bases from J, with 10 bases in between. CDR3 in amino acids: CASSPGDLNTEAFF. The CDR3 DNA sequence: TGCGCCAGCAGCCCCGGGGACTTGAACACTGAAGCTTTCTTT. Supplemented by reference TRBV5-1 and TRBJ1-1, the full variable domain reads KAGVTQTPRYLIKTRGQQVTLSCSPISGHRSVSWYQQTPGQGLQFLFEYFSETQRNKGNFPGRFSGRQFSNSRSEMNVSTLELGDSALYLCASSPGDLNTEAFFGQGTRLTVV.

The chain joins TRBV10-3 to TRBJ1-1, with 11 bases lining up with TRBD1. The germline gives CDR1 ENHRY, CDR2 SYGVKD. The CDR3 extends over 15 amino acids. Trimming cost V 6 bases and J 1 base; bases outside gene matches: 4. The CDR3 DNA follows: TGTGCCATCAGGGGGACAGGGGGGACGAACACTGAAGCTTTCTTT. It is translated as CAIRGTGGTNTEAFF.

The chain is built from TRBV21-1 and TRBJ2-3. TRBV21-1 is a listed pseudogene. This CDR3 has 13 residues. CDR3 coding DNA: TGTGCCGGCCAGGGGGGGCCCACAGATACGCAGTATTTT. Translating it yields CAGQGGPTDTQYF.

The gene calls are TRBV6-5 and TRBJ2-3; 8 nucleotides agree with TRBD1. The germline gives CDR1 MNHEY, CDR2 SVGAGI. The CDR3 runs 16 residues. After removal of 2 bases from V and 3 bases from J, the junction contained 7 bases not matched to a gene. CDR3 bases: TGTGCCAGCAGTTACGGACAGGGTAATAGGACAGATACGCAGTATTTT. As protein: CASSYGQGNRTDTQYF.

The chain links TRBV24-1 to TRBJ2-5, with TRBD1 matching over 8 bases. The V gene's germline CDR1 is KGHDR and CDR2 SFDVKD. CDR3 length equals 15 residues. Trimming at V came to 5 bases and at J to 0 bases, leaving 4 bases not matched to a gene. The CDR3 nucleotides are TGTGCCACCAGTGGTGGGACAGGAGACCAAGAGACCCAGTACTTC. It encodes CATSGGTGDQETQYF.

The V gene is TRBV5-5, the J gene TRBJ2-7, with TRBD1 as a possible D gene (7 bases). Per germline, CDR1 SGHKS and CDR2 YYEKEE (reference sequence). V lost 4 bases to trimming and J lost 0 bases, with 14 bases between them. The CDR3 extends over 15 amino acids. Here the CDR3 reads CASSGGTANSYEQYF. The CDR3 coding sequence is TGTGCCAGCAGCGGCGGGACAGCGAACTCCTACGAGCAGTACTTC.

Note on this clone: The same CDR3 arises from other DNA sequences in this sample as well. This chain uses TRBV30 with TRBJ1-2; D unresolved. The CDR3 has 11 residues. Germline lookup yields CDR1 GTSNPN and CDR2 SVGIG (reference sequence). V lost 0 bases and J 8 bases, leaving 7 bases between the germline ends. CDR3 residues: CAWSVLGGYTF. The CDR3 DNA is TGTGCCTGGAGTGTGCTTGGCGGCTACACCTTC.

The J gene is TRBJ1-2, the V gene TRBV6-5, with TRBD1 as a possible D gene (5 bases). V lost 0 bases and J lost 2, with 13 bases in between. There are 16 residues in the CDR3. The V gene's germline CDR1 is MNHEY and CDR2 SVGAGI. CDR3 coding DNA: TGTGCCAGCAGTTACTCGAGGGGCCGCTCGAACTATGGCTACACCTTC. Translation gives CASSYSRGRSNYGYTF.

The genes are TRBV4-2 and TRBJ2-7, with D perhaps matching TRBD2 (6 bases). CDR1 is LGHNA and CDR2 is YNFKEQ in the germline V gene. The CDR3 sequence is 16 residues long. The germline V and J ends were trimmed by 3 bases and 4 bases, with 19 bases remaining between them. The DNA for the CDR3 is TGTGCCAGCAGCCAGATTTCCGGGACTCCACCTTACGAGCAGTACTTC. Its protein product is CASSQISGTPPYEQYF.

CDR3 in amino acids: CASSVDGGFNSPLHF. CDR3 nucleotide sequence: TGTGCCAGCAGCGTAGACGGAGGGTTTAATTCACCCCTCCACTTT. The chain employs TRBV9 and TRBJ1-6, with D unresolved. The V gene's germline CDR1 is SGDLS and CDR2 YYNGEE. The CDR3 length is 15 residues. Trimming took off 0 bases at V and 6 bases at J, with 10 bases between the two ends.

CDR3 sequence: CAATGANQPQHF. The DNA for the CDR3 is TGTGCCGCAACAGGGGCAAATCAGCCCCAGCATTTT. This sequence joins TRBV30 and TRBJ1-5; 7 bases agree with TRBD1. This CDR3 has 12 residues. Germline V gives CDR1 GTSNPN, CDR2 SVGIG (reference sequence). The trim removed 8 bases at V and 4 bases at J, leaving 5 bases unmatched.

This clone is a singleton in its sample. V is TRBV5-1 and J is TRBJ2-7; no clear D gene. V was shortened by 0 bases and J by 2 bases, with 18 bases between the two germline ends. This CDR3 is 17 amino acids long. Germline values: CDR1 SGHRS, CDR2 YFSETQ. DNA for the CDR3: TGCGCCAGCAGCTTGGCCTTAACGACTTACAAAACCTACGAGCAGTACTTC. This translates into CASSLALTTYKTYEQYF.

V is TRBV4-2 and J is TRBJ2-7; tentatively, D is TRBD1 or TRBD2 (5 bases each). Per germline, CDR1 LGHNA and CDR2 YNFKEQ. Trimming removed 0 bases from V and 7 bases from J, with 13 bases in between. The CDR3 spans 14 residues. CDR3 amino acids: CASSQEPAWGEQYF. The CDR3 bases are TGTGCCAGCAGCCAAGAGCCCGCCTGGGGGGAGCAGTACTTC.

CDR3 sequence reads: CASSYQDRKEQYF. The CDR3 nucleotides are TGTGCCAGCAGTTATCAGGACAGGAAAGAGCAGTACTTC. This chain links TRBV6-5 with TRBJ2-7, with 7 bases matching TRBD1. Per the germline V gene, CDR1 is MNHEY and CDR2 is SVGAGI. The CDR3 runs to 13 residues. V dropped 3 bases and J dropped 7; count of bases not matched to a gene: 6.

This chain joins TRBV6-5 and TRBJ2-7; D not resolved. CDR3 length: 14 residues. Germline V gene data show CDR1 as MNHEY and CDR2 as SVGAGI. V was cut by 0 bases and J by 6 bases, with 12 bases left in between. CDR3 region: CASSYSGRNSEQYF. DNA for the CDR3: TGTGCCAGCAGTTACTCGGGCAGGAATAGCGAGCAGTACTTC.

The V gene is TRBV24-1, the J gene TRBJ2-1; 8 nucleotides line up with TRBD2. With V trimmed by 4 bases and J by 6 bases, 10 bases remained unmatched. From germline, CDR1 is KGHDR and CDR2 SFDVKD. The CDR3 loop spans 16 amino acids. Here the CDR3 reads CATSDQERESVNEQFF. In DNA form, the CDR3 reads TGTGCCACCAGTGACCAAGAGCGGGAGTCAGTCAATGAGCAGTTCTTC.